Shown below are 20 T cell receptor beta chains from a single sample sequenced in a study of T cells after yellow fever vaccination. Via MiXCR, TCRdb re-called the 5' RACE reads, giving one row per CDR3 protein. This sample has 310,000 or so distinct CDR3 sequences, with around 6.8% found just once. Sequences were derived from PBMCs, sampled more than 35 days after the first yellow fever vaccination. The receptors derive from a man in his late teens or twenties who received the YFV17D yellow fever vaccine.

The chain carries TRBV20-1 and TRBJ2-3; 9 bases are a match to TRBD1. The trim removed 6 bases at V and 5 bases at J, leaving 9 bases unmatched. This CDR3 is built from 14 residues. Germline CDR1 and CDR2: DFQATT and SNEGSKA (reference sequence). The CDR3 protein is CSAPGQGFRDTQYF. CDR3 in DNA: TGCAGTGCACCGGGACAGGGTTTTCGAGATACGCAGTATTTT.

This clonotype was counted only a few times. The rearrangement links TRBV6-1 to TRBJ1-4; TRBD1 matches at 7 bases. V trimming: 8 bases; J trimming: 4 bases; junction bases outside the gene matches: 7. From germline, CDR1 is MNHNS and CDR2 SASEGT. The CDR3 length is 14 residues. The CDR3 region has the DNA TGTGCCAGCCGACCAGGGGGAGGTAATGAAAAACTGTTTTTT. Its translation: CASRPGGGNEKLFF.

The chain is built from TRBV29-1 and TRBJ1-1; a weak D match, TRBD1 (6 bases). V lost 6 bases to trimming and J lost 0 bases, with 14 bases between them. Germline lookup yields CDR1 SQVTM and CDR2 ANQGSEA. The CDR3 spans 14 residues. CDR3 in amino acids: CSVLGALLNTEAFF. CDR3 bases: TGCAGCGTGCTGGGGGCATTATTGAACACTGAAGCTTTCTTT.

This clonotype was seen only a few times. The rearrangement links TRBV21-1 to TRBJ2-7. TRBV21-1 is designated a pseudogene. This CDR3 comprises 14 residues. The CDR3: CASSKVAKAYEQYV. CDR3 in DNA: TGTGCCAGCAGCAAAGTCGCGAAGGCCTACGAGCAGTACGTC.

DNA for the CDR3: TGCAGTGCTGTCGGGACTAGCATAGCCGTTACGCAGTATTTT. Translated, it gives CSAVGTSIAVTQYF. This sequence joins TRBV20-1 and TRBJ2-3, with 9 positions matching TRBD2. CDR1 and CDR2 from the germline V gene are DFQATT and SNEGSKA (reference sequence). Trimming removed 5 bases from V and 8 bases from J; junction bases left unmatched: 11. The CDR3 contains 14 residues.

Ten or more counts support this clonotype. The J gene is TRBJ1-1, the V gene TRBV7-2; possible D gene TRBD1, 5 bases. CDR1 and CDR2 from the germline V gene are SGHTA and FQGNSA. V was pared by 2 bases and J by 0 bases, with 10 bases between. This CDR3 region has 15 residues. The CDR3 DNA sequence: TGTGCCAGCAGCTTATCGGGACCCATGAACACTGAAGCTTTCTTT. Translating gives CASSLSGPMNTEAFF.

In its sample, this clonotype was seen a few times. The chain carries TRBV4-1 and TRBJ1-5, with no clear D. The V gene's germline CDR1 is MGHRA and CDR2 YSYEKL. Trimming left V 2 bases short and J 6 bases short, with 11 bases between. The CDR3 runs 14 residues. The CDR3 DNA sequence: TGCGCCAGCAGCCAATTGCTGGAGAGTCAGCCCCAGCATTTT. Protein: CASSQLLESQPQHF.

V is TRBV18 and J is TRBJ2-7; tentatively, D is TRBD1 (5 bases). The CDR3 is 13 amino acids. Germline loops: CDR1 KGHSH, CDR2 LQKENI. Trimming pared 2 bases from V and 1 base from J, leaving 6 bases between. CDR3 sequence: CASSPAGSYEQYV. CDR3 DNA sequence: TGTGCCAGCTCACCAGCAGGGTCCTACGAGCAGTACGTC.

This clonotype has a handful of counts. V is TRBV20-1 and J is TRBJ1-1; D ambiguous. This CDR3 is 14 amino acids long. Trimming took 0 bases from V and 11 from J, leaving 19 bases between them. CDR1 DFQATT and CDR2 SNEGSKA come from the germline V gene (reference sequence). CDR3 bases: TGCAGTGCTAGAGATCGCCGGCACGGGGAGACGGCTTTCTTT. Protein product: CSARDRRHGETAFF.

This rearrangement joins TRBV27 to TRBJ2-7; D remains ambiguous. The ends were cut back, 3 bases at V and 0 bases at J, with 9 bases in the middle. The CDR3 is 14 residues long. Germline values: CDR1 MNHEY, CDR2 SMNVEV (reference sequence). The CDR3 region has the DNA TGTGCCAGCAGTTTCTCTCGGAGCTCCTACGAGCAGTACTTC. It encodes CASSFSRSSYEQYF.

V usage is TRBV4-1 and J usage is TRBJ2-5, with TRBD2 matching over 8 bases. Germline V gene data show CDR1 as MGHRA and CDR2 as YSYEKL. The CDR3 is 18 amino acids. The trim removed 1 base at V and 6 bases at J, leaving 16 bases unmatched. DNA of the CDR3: TGCGCCAGCAGCCAAGCGGAGCGGGGGCTCACCGGGTCAAAGACCCAGTACTTC. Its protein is CASSQAERGLTGSKTQYF.

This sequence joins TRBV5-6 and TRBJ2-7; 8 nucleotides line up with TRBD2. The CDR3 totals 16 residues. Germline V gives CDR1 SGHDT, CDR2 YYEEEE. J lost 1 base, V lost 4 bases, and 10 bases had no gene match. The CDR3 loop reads CASSPPGGGLSYEQYF. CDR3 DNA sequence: TGTGCCAGCAGCCCCCCCGGGGGGGGGCTATCCTACGAGCAGTACTTC. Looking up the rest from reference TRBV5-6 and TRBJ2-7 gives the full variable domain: DAGVTQSPTHLIKTRGQQVTLRCSPKSGHDTVSWYQQALGQGPQFIFQYYEEEERQRGNFPDRFSGHQFPNYSSELNVNALLLGDSALYLCASSPPGGGLSYEQYFGPGTRLTVT.

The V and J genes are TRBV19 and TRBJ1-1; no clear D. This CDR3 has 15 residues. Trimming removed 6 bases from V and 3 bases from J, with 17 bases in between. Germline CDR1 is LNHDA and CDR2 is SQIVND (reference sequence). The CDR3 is CASRNRGRSDTEAFF. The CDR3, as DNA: TGTGCCAGTAGAAATAGAGGGCGTTCGGACACTGAAGCTTTCTTT. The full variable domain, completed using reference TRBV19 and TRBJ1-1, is DGGITQSPKYLFRKEGQNVTLSCEQNLNHDAMYWYRQDPGQGLRLIYYSQIVNDFQKGDIAEGYSVSREKKESFPLTVTSAQKNPTAFYLCASRNRGRSDTEAFFGQGTRLTVV.

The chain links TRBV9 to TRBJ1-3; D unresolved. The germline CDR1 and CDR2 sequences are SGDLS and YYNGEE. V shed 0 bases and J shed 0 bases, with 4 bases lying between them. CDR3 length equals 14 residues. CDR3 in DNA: TGTGCCAGCAGCGTAGAATACTCTGGAAACACCATATATTTT. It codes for CASSVEYSGNTIYF.

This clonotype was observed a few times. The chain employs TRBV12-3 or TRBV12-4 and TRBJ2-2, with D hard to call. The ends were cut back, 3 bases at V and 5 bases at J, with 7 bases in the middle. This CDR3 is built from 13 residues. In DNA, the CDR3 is TGTGCCAGCAGTTTCCGGGTAACCGGGGAGCTGTTTTTT. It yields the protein CASSFRVTGELFF.

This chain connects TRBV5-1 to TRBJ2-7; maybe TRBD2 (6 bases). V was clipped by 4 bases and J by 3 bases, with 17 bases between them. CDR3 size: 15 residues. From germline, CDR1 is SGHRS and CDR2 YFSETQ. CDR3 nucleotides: TGCGCCAGCAGCCGGGAGAGGGACTCCTACTACGAGCAGTACTTC. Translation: CASSRERDSYYEQYF. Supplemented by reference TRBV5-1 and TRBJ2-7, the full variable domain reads KAGVTQTPRYLIKTRGQQVTLSCSPISGHRSVSWYQQTPGQGLQFLFEYFSETQRNKGNFPGRFSGRQFSNSRSEMNVSTLELGDSALYLCASSRERDSYYEQYFGPGTRLTVT.

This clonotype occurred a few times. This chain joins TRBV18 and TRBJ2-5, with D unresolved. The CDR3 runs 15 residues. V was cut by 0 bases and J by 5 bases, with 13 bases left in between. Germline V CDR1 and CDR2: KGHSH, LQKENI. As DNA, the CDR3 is TGTGCCAGCTCACCACCGTCAGAGCGAAGGGAGACCCAGTACTTC. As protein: CASSPPSERRETQYF.

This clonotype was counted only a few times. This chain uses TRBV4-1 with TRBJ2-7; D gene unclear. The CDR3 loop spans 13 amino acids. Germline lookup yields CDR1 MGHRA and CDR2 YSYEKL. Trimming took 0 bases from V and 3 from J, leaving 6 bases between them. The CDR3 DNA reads TGCGCCAGCAGCCAAGACAGAAACTACGAGCAGTACGTC. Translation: CASSQDRNYEQYV.

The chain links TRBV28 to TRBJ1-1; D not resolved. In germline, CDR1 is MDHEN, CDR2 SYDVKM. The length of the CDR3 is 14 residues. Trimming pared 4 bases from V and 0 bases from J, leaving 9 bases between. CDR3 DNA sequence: TGTGCCAGCAGTTCGTACAGTATGAACACTGAAGCTTTCTTT. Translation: CASSSYSMNTEAFF. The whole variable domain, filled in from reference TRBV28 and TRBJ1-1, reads DVKVTQSSRYLVKRTGEKVFLECVQDMDHENMFWYRQDPGLGLRLIYFSYDVKMKEKGDIPEGYSVSREKKERFSLILESASTNQTSMYLCASSSYSMNTEAFFGQGTRLTVV.

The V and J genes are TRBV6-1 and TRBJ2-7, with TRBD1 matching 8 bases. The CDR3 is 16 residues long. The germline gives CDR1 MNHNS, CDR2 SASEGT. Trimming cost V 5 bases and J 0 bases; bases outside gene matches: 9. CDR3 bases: TGTGCCAGCAGTCCGAGACAGGGGACCTCCTCCTACGAGCAGTACGTC. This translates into CASSPRQGTSSYEQYV.